These T cell receptor beta chains were read from a single sample in a study of cytomegalovirus exposure and HLA in healthy donors. Some clones are missing from TCRdb's copy, which holds only in-frame ones; the method was immunoSEQ multiplex PCR. The data hold tens of thousands of clones, with 68% observed a single time. Sequencing was carried out using PBMCs. These receptors were collected from a man aged 35 to 55 in good health and CMV-seropositive. CDR3s include the opening cysteine and the closing phenylalanine or tryptophan. The order of the fields is V gene, clone size, D gene, J gene, CDR3 protein, CDR3 DNA. D genes are given only for firm matches. Where a row states a size, it is once, few, many or the class of an expanded clone; other rows omit it.

>TRBV30|.|TRBD1|TRBJ2-1
CAWDGTGYYNEQFF
TGTGCCTGGGACGGGACAGGGTACTACAATGAGCAGTTCTTC
>TRBV20-1|.|.|TRBJ1-2
CSARGAGVTF
TGCAGTGCTAGAGGTGCGGGGGTTACCTTC
>TRBV5-1|.|.|TRBJ1-3
CASRRSGGEGGNTIYF
TGCGCCAGCAGGCGGAGCGGCGGGGAAGGTGGAAACACCATATATTTT
>TRBV11-2|.|.|TRBJ1-1
CASSLVGSGRGWTEAFF
TGTGCCAGCAGCTTAGTGGGATCAGGGAGGGGGTGGACTGAAGCTTTCTTT
>TRBV7-9|.|.|TRBJ1-5
CASRHNQPQHF
TGTGCCAGCAGACATAATCAGCCCCAGCATTTT
>TRBV5-6|.|.|TRBJ1-1
CASSLDREAFF
TGTGCCAGCAGCCTAGACAGGGAAGCTTTCTTT
>TRBV6-5|few|.|TRBJ1-4
CASRDSPNEKLFF
TGTGCCAGCAGAGACAGTCCGAATGAAAAACTGTTTTTT
>TRBV4-3|.|.|TRBJ1-4
CASSQDPGQGTDEKLFF
TGCGCCAGCAGCCAAGATCCTGGGCAGGGGACGGATGAAAAACTGTTTTTT
>TRBV2|.|TRBD2|TRBJ2-7
CASSERTSGTYEQYF
TGTGCCAGCAGTGAGCGGACTAGCGGAACCTACGAGCAGTACTTC
>TRBV20-1|few|.|TRBJ2-1
CSTMYNNEQFF
TGCAGTACCATGTACAACAATGAGCAGTTCTTC
>TRBV2|.|TRBD1|TRBJ1-1
CASSEAPRDRDTEAFF
TGTGCCAGCAGTGAAGCTCCCCGGGACAGGGACACTGAAGCTTTCTTT
>TRBV6-6|.|TRBD1|TRBJ1-5
CASSYSGGGNQPQHF
TGTGCCAGCAGTTACTCAGGGGGCGGGAATCAGCCCCAGCATTTT
>TRBV4-3|.|TRBD2|TRBJ2-2
CASSQGPGLAGEDTGELFF
TGCGCCAGCAGCCAAGGGCCGGGACTAGCGGGAGAAGACACCGGGGAGCTGTTTTTT
>TRBV15|.|TRBD1|TRBJ1-2
CATSSFPRGTRYGYTF
TGTGCCACCAGCAGTTTTCCCAGGGGGACCCGGTATGGCTACACCTTC
>TRBV9|.|.|TRBJ1-1
CASSVESGLEAFF
TGTGCCAGCAGCGTAGAATCGGGGTTGGAAGCTTTCTTT
>TRBV5-5|few|TRBD2|TRBJ2-5
CASSLEVASGRETQYF
TGTGCCAGCAGCTTGGAGGTCGCTAGCGGGAGAGAGACCCAGTACTTC
>TRBV9|.|TRBD1|TRBJ1-5
CASSLTGEDQPQHF
TGTGCCAGCAGCCTGACAGGGGAGGATCAGCCCCAGCATTTT
>TRBV2|few|.|TRBJ2-2
CASGQGLNTGELFF
TGTGCCAGCGGCCAGGGCCTCAACACCGGGGAGCTGTTTTTT
>TRBV2|.|TRBD2|TRBJ2-1
CASRYGLAGYNEQFF
TGTGCCAGCAGATACGGACTAGCGGGGTACAATGAGCAGTTCTTC
>TRBV7-2|.|TRBD2|TRBJ2-7
CASSLSGGFSSYEQYF
TGTGCCAGCAGCTTATCGGGGGGGTTTAGCTCCTACGAGCAGTACTTC
>TRBV10-2|.|.|TRBJ1-2
CASSLGVIYGYTF
TGCGCCAGCAGTCTCGGGGTTATCTATGGCTACACCTTC
>TRBV4-1|.|.|TRBJ2-7
CASSQHRGNEQYF
TGCGCCAGCAGCCAACACCGGGGGAACGAGCAGTACTTC
>TRBV11-2|.|TRBD2|TRBJ2-1
CASSFQMASGRKSAEQFF
TGTGCCAGCAGCTTTCAAATGGCTAGCGGGAGAAAAAGCGCTGAGCAGTTCTTC
>TRBV7-6|.|TRBD2|TRBJ2-7
CASSLAQTSTGAYEQYF
TGTGCCAGCAGCTTAGCGCAGACTAGCACAGGAGCCTACGAGCAGTACTTC
>TRBV19|.|.|TRBJ1-1
CASSRGNTEAFF
TGTGCCAGTAGCCGGGGGAACACTGAAGCTTTCTTT
>TRBV29-1|.|.|TRBJ1-2
CSAVEGSYGYTF
TGCAGCGCGGTGGAGGGTAGCTATGGCTACACCTTC